This record looks at one T cell receptor (beta chain) sequence and its context. The entry originates in a study of blood T cell repertoires in COVID-19. The CDR3 has 14 amino acids. Germline trimming cut 3 bases from V and 7 bases from J; bases unmatched to any gene: 5. From germline, CDR1 is SGHNT and CDR2 YYREEE (reference sequence). Recruitment covered some 25 US areas and drew participants whose ages spanned 18 to 89 years. Allocation to cohorts depended on clinical history reported by the participants. Profiled with immunoSEQ multiplex PCR; TCRdb holds only in-frame clones, not every one. The repertoire holds around 260,000 clones, with about 86% as singletons.

The specimen was PBMCs or T cells enriched from blood (not recorded which). The source is a young man with acute COVID-19. This chain connects TRBV5-4 to TRBJ1-1, with 11 positions matching TRBD1. CDR3 amino acids: CASSSDRGRDEAFF. CDR3 coding DNA: TGTGCCAGCAGCTCGGACAGGGGGCGGGATGAAGCTTTCTTT.